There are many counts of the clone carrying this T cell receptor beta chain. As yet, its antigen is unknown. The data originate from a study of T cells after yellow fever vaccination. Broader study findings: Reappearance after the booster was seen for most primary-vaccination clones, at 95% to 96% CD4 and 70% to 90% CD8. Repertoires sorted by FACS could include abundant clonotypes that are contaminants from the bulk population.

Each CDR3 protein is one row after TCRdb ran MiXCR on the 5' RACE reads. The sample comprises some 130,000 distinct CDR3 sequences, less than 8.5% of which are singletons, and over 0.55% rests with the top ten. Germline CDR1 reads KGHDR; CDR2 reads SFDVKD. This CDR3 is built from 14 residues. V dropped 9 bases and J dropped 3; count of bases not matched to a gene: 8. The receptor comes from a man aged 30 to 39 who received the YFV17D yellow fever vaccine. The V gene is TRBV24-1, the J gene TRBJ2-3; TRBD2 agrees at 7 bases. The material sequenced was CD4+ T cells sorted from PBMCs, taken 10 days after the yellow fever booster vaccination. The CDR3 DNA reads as TGTGCCACCTCCGGGCTAGCGGTGACAGATACGCAGTATTTT. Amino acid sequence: CATSGLAVTDTQYF.